This TCR beta chain originates from a study of PD-L1 blockade in urothelial cancer. The overall study: At 3 weeks after treatment start (second dose) and again at 6 weeks, blood was analyzed. Each blood sample yielded a median of about 150,000 T cells.

Germline CDR1 and CDR2: SGHNT and YENEEA. The CDR3 extends over 14 amino acids. V was shortened by 2 bases and J by 10 bases, with 15 bases between the two germline ends. Notes on the study in general: Below-median blood TCR clonality before treatment forecast better survival.

In the case of this clone: Antigen unknown.

TCRdb's table, derived via immunoSEQ multiplex PCR, lists solely in-frame clones and lacks some. The table includes roughly 95,000 clones, 87% detected once. As to time point: pretreatment peripheral blood. Patients had locally advanced or metastatic urothelial carcinoma. Here the sequenced sample was PBMCs, taken around atezolizumab (anti-PD-L1) treatment. The gene calls are TRBV11-3 and TRBJ2-1, with D possibly matching TRBD2 (6 bases). This sequence originates from a man in his fifties or sixties with urothelial cancer. The CDR3 sequence is CASSLSASAREQFF. The CDR3, as DNA: TGTGCCAGCAGCTTATCTGCTAGCGCACGGGAGCAGTTCTTC.